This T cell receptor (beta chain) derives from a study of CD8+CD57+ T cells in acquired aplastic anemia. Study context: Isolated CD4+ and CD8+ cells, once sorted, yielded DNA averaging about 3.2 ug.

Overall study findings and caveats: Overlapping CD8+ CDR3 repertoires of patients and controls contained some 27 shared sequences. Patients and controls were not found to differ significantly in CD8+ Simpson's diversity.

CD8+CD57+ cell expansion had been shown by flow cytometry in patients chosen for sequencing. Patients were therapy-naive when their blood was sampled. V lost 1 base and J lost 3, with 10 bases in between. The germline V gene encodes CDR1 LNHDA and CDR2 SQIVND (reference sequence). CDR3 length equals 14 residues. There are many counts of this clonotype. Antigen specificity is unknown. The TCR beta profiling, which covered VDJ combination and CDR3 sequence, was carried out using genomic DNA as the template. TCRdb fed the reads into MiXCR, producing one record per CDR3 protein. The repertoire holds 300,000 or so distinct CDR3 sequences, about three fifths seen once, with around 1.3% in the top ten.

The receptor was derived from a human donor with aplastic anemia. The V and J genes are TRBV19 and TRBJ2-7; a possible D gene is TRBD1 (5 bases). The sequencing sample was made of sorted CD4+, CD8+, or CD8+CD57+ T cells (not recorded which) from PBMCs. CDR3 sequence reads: CASSIGGRDYEQYF. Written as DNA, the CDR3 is TGTGCCAGTAGTATAGGTGGCAGGGACTACGAGCAGTACTTC.